One and the same sample provided the 22 T cell receptor beta chains below, sequenced in a study of CDR3 diversity in severe acne. TCRdb redid the calling of the PCR reads with MiXCR, one entry per CDR3 protein. This sample yields roughly 100,000 distinct CDR3 sequences, of which about half are seen a single time; around 11% belongs to the top ten. Sequenced material: blood. These receptors were collected from a male donor with acne.

This clonotype was recorded a few times. The chain recombines TRBV28 with TRBJ1-5, with D hard to call. Trimming took off 3 bases at V and 0 bases at J, with 9 bases between the two ends. The CDR3 spans 15 residues. The germline gives CDR1 MDHEN, CDR2 SYDVKM. CDR3 residues: CASSLPYVSNQPQHF. CDR3 nucleotide sequence: TGTGCCAGCAGTTTGCCGTACGTTAGCAATCAGCCCCAGCATTTT.

The V and J genes are TRBV10-1 and TRBJ2-7; D is perhaps TRBD1 (6 bases). Germline CDR1 WNHNN, CDR2 SYGVQD (reference sequence). The CDR3 length is 14 residues. Trimming cost V 9 bases and J 0 bases, with 15 bases left between them. Here the CDR3 reads CASPTGSSSYEQYF. The CDR3 DNA reads TGCGCCAGTCCGACAGGCTCGAGCTCCTACGAGCAGTACTTC.

By frequency in the sample, this clonotype is medium-sized (0.01 to 0.1%). The chain uses TRBV5-1 and TRBJ2-1; no reliable D call. V lost 2 bases to trimming and J lost 8 bases, with 14 bases between them. This CDR3 has 14 residues. CDR1 SGHRS and CDR2 YFSETQ come from the germline V gene. This chain's CDR3 is CASSFERTSDEQFF. DNA of the CDR3: TGCGCCAGCAGCTTCGAGAGGACCTCGGATGAGCAGTTCTTC.

On this clonotype: At one end, the junction sequence differs from germline, possibly due to a read error. The CDR3 sequence is CASRLDRSSGNTIYF. The CDR3 nucleotides are TGTGCCAGCAGGTTGGACAGGAGCTCTGGAAACACCATATATTTT. The chain couples TRBV5-8 to TRBJ1-3; 7 positions match TRBD1. The length of the CDR3 is 15 residues. CDR1 and CDR2 from the germline V gene are SGHTS and YDEGEE.

V and J are TRBV29-1 and TRBJ2-5; 7 bases line up with TRBD1. Germline V gene sequence: CDR1 SQVTM, CDR2 ANQGSEA. The ends lost 5 bases at V and 5 bases at J; junction bases unmatched: 11. This CDR3 has 14 residues. The CDR3 DNA follows: TGCAGCGTTCCCCGACAGGGTCTCGGTGAGACCCAGTACTTC. This sequence encodes CSVPRQGLGETQYF.

Within the sample, this clonotype is medium-sized. The chain has TRBV20-1 and TRBJ1-6, with D uncertain. The length of the CDR3 is 12 residues. Trimming took 6 bases from V and 9 from J, leaving 12 bases between them. Germline V gene lookup returns CDR1 DFQATT and CDR2 SNEGSKA (reference sequence). CDR3 sequence: CSAISSSSPLHF. CDR3 nucleotide sequence: TGCAGTGCGATCAGTTCTAGTTCACCCCTCCACTTT.

The chain recombines TRBV9 with TRBJ2-3; 13 nucleotides line up with TRBD2. V was clipped by 3 bases and J by 5 bases; unmatched bases: 6. The CDR3 runs 16 residues. The V gene's germline CDR1 is SGDLS and CDR2 YYNGEE. The CDR3, as DNA: TGTGCCAGCAGCGCTGGACTAGCGGGAGTTGTAGATACGCAGTATTTT. It is translated as CASSAGLAGVVDTQYF.

This clonotype appeared a few times. The chain is built from TRBV4-2 and TRBJ2-1; D gene uncertain. Germline V gives CDR1 LGHNA, CDR2 YNFKEQ. The CDR3 is 14 amino acids. V lost 0 bases, J lost 4 bases, and 7 bases lay in between. The CDR3 nucleotides read TGTGCCAGCAGCCAAGAAATGGAGTACAATGAGCAGTTCTTC. The encoded protein is CASSQEMEYNEQFF.

The chain links TRBV4-1 to TRBJ1-1; D gene uncertain. The germline V and J ends were trimmed by 4 bases and 0 bases, with 12 bases remaining between them. The germline CDR1 and CDR2 sequences are MGHRA and YSYEKL. The CDR3 runs to 15 residues. DNA for the CDR3: TGCGCCAGCAGCCCGTGGGGTCAGATGAACACTGAAGCTTTCTTT. Its translation: CASSPWGQMNTEAFF.

On this clonotype: The junction shows a germline mismatch at one end, possibly a read error. This sequence joins TRBV3-1 and TRBJ2-1; 7 positions agree with TRBD2. Germline CDR1 reads LGHDT; CDR2 reads YNNKEL (reference sequence). The CDR3 extends over 16 amino acids. The CDR3 here is CASSQKIAGLYTEQFF. CDR3 bases: TGTGCCAGCAGCCAAAAGATAGCGGGCCTTTACACTGAGCAGTTCTTC.

The chain combines TRBV7-9 with TRBJ1-5; the D is unclear. In germline, CDR1 is SEHNR, CDR2 FQNEAQ (reference sequence). Trimming stripped 5 bases from V and 0 bases from J, with 8 bases between. CDR3 size: 14 residues. CDR3 nucleotides: TGTGCCAGCAGCCCGAGTTATAGCAATCAGCCCCAGCATTTT. This sequence encodes CASSPSYSNQPQHF. The full variable domain, in which reference TRBV7-9 and TRBJ1-5 provide the parts outside the CDR3, is DTGVSQNPRHKITKRGQNVTFRCDPISEHNRLYWYRQTLGQGPEFLTYFQNEAQLEKSRLLSDRFSAERPKGSFSTLEIQRTEQGDSAMYLCASSPSYSNQPQHFGDGTRLSIL.

The J gene is TRBJ2-5, the V gene TRBV9; 7 bases are shared with TRBD1. The CDR3 totals 14 residues. Germline CDR1 reads SGDLS; CDR2 reads YYNGEE. Unmatched junction bases numbered 7, after V lost 3 bases and J lost 5 bases. CDR3 sequence: CASSERTGGETQYF. Written as DNA, the CDR3 is TGTGCCAGCAGCGAAAGGACAGGAGGCGAGACCCAGTACTTC.

V usage is TRBV7-2 and J usage is TRBJ2-3, with 11 bases aligning to TRBD2. V lost 2 bases to trimming and J lost 3 bases; unmatched junction nucleotides: 7. The germline CDR1 and CDR2 sequences are SGHTA and FQGNSA. The CDR3 runs to 17 residues. CDR3 nucleotides: TGTGCCAGCAGCTTAAGTCTCACTAGCGGGAGAACAGATACGCAGTATTTT. It is translated as CASSLSLTSGRTDTQYF. The full variable domain, completed using reference TRBV7-2 and TRBJ2-3, is GAGVSQSPSNKVTEKGKDVELRCDPISGHTALYWYRQSLGQGLEFLIYFQGNSAPDKSGLPSDRFSAERTGGSVSTLTIQRTQQEDSAVYLCASSLSLTSGRTDTQYFGPGTRLTVL.

This clonotype came up a few times. A much larger clone lies one base from this, so it may be a read error. This chain links TRBV7-8 with TRBJ1-1, with TRBD1 as a possible D gene (5 bases). Germline CDR1 SGHVS, CDR2 FQNEAQ. The CDR3 is 13 residues long. DNA for the CDR3: TGTGCCAGCAGCTTAAATGGAGGGACTGAAGCTCTCTTT. This sequence encodes CASSLNGGTEALF.

The chain is built from TRBV7-6 and TRBJ2-1; 11 bases align to TRBD2. The V gene's germline CDR1 is SGHVS and CDR2 FNYEAQ. Germline trimming cut 3 bases from V and 10 bases from J; bases unmatched to any gene: 5. There are 14 residues in the CDR3. In DNA form, the CDR3 reads TGTGCCAGCAGCTTGACTAGCGGGGCCGTGGAGCAGTTCTTC. It translates to CASSLTSGAVEQFF.

The chain has TRBV4-2 and TRBJ1-1; maybe TRBD1 (6 bases). V was shortened by 0 bases and J by 6 bases, with 11 bases between the two germline ends. The length of the CDR3 is 14 residues. Germline CDR1 is LGHNA and CDR2 is YNFKEQ. The CDR3 DNA reads TGTGCCAGCAGCCAAGAAGAAAGGACAGCTGAAGCTTTCTTT. Translated, it gives CASSQEERTAEAFF.

Details on this clonotype: Without the conserved terminal phenylalanine or tryptophan, this CDR3 likely stems from a read error. The V call is TRBV28, the J call TRBJ2-2; TRBD1 matches 10 bases. The germline CDR1 and CDR2 sequences are MDHEN and SYDVKM. The CDR3 is made up of 15 amino acids. V dropped 0 bases and J dropped 6; count of bases not matched to a gene: 1. CDR3 sequence reads: CASSLWDRGAGELFS. CDR3 bases: TGTGCCAGCAGTTTATGGGACAGGGGGGCCGGGGAGCTGTTTTCT.

This clonotype was counted only a few times. The V gene is TRBV6-5, the J gene TRBJ1-6, with 10 bases aligning to TRBD1. The CDR3 totals 16 residues. The junction had 4 bases not matched to a gene; V was cut back by 4 bases and J by 4 bases. Germline V CDR1 and CDR2: MNHEY, SVGAGI. In DNA, the CDR3 is TGTGCCAGCAGTTTGGACAGGGGGGATTATAATTCACCCCTCCACTTT. Amino acids: CASSLDRGDYNSPLHF.

This clonotype rates as medium-sized. The rearrangement uses TRBV20-1 and TRBJ1-1; D not certain. Germline V gene lookup returns CDR1 DFQATT and CDR2 SNEGSKA (reference sequence). The length of the CDR3 is 10 residues. V gave up 7 bases and J gave up 10 bases, with 13 bases separating them. The CDR3 protein is CSVADGGAFF. CDR3 DNA sequence: TGCAGTGTGGCCGACGGTGGAGCTTTCTTT.

As to this clonotype: A junction end diverges from the germline sequence, so it may reflect a read error. This rearrangement joins TRBV10-3 to TRBJ1-5; D uncertain. This CDR3 is 14 amino acids long. Germline lookup yields CDR1 ENHRY and CDR2 SYGVKD. The CDR3, as DNA: TGTGCCAGCAGTTACGTTTCGTACCAAGAGACCCAGCATTTT. Its translation is CASSYVSYQETQHF.

Ten or more counts support this clonotype. The CDR3 region has the DNA TGTGCCAGCAGCCTAGGAGAGGCAGCGAGGAATGAAAAACTGTTTTTT. Protein: CASSLGEAARNEKLFF. The chain employs TRBV5-6 and TRBJ1-4, with no clear D. The CDR3 has 16 residues. V was trimmed by 4 bases and J by 5 bases, leaving 18 bases between them. Germline assignment: CDR1 SGHDT and CDR2 YYEEEE.

The chain couples TRBV7-9 to TRBJ2-6; TRBD1 or TRBD2 may be the D gene (7 bases each). Germline assignment: CDR1 SEHNR and CDR2 FQNEAQ (reference sequence). This CDR3 region has 19 residues. V lost 3 bases and J lost 10, with 28 bases in between. CDR3 nucleotides: TGTGCCAGCAGCTTTGTAGACTCTACCTACGAGCAGGGGGGGAACGTCCTGACTTTC. Translated: CASSFVDSTYEQGGNVLTF.